This T cell receptor (beta chain) was sequenced in a study of a mutant IDH1 vaccine in newly diagnosed glioma. Study overall: Earlier therapy was either radiotherapy, temozolomide, or both, and most got both.

Germline CDR1 is MNHEY and CDR2 is SVGAGI. The CDR3 sequence is 14 residues long. V was shortened by 4 bases and J by 3 bases, with 10 bases between the two germline ends. Regarding this clone: Its antigen is undetermined.

Repertoires were generated with immunoSEQ multiplex PCR, while TCRdb's copy carries only in-frame clones and drops some. The table has about 38,000 clones, around three quarters seen once. This sample's time point: week 5, during vaccination. Each vaccine dose was 300 ug of mutant IDH1 20-mer peptide, with topical imiquimod. This chain uses TRBV6-5 with TRBJ1-5, with D possibly TRBD1 on 6 matching bases. The sample was PBMCs, taken from a glioma patient whose treatment included an IDH1 peptide vaccine. This TCR derives from a man in his forties or fifties with glioma. The DNA of the CDR3 is TGTGCCAGCAGTTCGAGGGGGTACAATCAGCCCCAGCATTTT. The encoded protein is CASSSRGYNQPQHF.